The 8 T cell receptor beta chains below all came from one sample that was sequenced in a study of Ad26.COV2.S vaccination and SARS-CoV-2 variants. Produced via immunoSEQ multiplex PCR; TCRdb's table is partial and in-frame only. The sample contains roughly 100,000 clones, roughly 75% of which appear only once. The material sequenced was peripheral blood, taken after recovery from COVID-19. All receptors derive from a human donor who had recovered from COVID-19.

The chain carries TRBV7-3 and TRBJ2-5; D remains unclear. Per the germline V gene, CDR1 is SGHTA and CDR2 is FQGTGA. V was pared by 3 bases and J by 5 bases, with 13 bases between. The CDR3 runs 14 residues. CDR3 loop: CASSFSAGYETQYF. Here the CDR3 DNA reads TGTGCCAGCAGCTTCTCGGCCGGTTATGAGACCCAGTACTTC.

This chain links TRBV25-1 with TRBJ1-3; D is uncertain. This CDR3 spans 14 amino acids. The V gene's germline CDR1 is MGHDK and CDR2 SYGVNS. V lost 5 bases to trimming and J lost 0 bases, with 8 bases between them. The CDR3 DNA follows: TGTGCCAGCAGTCCCGCGGACTCTGGAAACACCATATATTTT. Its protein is CASSPADSGNTIYF.

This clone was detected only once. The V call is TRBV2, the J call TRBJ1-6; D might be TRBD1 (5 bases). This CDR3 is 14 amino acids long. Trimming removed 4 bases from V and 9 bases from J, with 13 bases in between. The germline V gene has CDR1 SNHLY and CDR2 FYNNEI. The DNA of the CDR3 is TGTGCCAGCAGTGTCGACAGCGAGGTTTCACCCCTCCACTTT. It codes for CASSVDSEVSPLHF.

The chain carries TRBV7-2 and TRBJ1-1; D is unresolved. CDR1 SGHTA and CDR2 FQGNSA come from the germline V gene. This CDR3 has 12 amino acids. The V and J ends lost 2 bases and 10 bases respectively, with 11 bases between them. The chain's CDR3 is CASSLSSLGAFF. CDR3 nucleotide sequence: TGTGCCAGCAGCTTAAGTTCGTTAGGAGCTTTCTTT. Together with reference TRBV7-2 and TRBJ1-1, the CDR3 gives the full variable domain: GAGVSQSPSNKVTEKGKDVELRCDPISGHTALYWYRQSLGQGLEFLIYFQGNSAPDKSGLPSDRFSAERTGGSVSTLTIQRTQQEDSAVYLCASSLSSLGAFFGQGTRLTVV.

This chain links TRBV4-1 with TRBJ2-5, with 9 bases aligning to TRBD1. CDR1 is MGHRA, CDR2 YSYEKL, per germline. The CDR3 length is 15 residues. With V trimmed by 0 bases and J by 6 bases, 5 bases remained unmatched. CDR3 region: CASSQDTGGGKTQYF. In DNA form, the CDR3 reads TGCGCCAGCAGCCAAGATACAGGGGGCGGAAAGACCCAGTACTTC.

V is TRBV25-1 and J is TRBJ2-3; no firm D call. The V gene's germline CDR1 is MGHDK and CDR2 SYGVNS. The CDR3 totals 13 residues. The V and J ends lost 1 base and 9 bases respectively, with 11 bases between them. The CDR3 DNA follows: TGTGCCAGCAGTGAATTCCCCACGCCCACGCAGTATTTT. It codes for CASSEFPTPTQYF.

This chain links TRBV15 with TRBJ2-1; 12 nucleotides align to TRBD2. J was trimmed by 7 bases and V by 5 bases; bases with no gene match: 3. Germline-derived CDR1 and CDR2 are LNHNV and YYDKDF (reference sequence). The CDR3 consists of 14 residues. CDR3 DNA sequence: TGTGCCACCAGCTCTGGACTAGCGGGGAATGAGCAGTTCTTC. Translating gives CATSSGLAGNEQFF.

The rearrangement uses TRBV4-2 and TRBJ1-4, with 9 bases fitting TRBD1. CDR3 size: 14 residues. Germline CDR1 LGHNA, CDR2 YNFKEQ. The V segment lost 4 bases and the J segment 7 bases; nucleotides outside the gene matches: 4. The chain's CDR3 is CASSPGTGSEKLFF. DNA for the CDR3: TGTGCCAGCAGCCCCGGGACAGGGAGTGAAAAACTGTTTTTT.